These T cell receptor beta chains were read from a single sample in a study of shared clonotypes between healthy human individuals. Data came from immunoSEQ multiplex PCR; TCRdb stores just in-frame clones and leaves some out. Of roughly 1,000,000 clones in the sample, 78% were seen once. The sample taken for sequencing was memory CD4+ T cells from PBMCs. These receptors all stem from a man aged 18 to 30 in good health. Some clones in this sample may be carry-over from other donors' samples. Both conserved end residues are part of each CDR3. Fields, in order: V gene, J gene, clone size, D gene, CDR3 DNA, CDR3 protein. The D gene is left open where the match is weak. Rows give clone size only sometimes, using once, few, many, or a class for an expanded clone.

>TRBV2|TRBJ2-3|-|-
TGTGCCAGCCGGGGGTTAACAGGGGCAGTTACGCAGTATTTT
CASRGLTGAVTQYF
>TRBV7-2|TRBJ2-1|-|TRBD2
TGTGCCAGCAGCTCAATAAGCGGGAGGTTGTATGAGCAGTTCTTC
CASSSISGRLYEQFF
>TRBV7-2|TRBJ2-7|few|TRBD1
TGTGCCAGCAGCTGGGACAGGGGTTCCTACGAGCAGTACTTC
CASSWDRGSYEQYF
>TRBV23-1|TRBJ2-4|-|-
TGCGCCAGCAGCCGGGTTGTCTCGGAACCCTCGGCCAAAAACATTCAGTACTTC
CASSRVVSEPSAKNIQYF
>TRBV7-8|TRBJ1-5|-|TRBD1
TGTGCCAGCAGCTTAGGGACAGGGGATCAGCCCCAGCATTTT
CASSLGTGDQPQHF
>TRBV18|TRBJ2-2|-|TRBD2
TGTGCCAGCTCGCGGGGACTAGCTGACACCGGGGAGCTGTTTTTT
CASSRGLADTGELFF
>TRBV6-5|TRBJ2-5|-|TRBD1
TGTGCCAGCAGCTACAGGGGGCAAGAGACCCAGTACTTC
CASSYRGQETQYF
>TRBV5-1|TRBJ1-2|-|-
TGCGCCAGCAGCGTGGACGGAACGACAGTTAACTATGGCTACACCTTC
CASSVDGTTVNYGYTF
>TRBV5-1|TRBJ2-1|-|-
TGCGCCAGCAGCTTGGCCGCGGGCTCCTACAATGAGCAGTTCTTC
CASSLAAGSYNEQFF
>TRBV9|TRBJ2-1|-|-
TGTGCCAGCAGCGCCGCCGGAGGTGAGCAGTTCTTC
CASSAAGGEQFF
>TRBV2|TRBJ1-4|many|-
TGTGCCAGCAGAGATCCGGGACCGCTTCTGTTTTTT
CASRDPGPLLFF
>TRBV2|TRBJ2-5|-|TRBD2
TGTGCCAGCAGTCCAACTAGCGGGAGACGGGAGACCCAGTACTTC
CASSPTSGRRETQYF
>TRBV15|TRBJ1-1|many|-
TGTGCCACCACGGCTAACCCAAACACTGAAGCTTTCTTT
CATTANPNTEAFF
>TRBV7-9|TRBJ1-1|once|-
TGTGCCAGCAGCCCACGGGGCGGGAACACTGAAGCTTTCTTT
CASSPRGGNTEAFF
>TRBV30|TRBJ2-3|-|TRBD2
TGTGCCTGGAGGGGACTTAGCGGGAGGGCCTGGGATACGCAGTATTTT
CAWRGLSGRAWDTQYF
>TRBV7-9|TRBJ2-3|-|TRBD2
TGTGCCAGCATTCTTTTCACGCTAGCGGTCACAGATACGCAGTATTTT
CASILFTLAVTDTQYF
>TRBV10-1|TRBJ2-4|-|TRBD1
TGCGCCAGCAGTGAGCGCTACGACAGGGCCCACAAAAACATTCAGTACTTC
CASSERYDRAHKNIQYF
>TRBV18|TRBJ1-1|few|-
TGTGCCAGCTCGGCCAACCGGGAGGATAGGACTTTCTTT
CASSANREDRTFF
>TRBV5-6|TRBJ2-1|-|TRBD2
TGTGCCAGCAGCTTGGTACTTCGGGGAGGGCCGGGCAATGAGCAGTTCTTC
CASSLVLRGGPGNEQFF
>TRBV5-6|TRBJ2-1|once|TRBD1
TGTGCCAGCAGCTGGGGGCAGGGGGCCCCGATTTTCAATGAGCAGTTCTTC
CASSWGQGAPIFNEQFF
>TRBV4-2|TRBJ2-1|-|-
TGTGCCAGCAGCCAAGATAATAGGGCGGGACGGTTTTACAATGAGCAGTTCTTC
CASSQDNRAGRFYNEQFF
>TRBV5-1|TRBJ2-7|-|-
TGCGCCAGCAGCTTGGTGCGCCCCGGGTCCTACGAGCAGTACTTC
CASSLVRPGSYEQYF
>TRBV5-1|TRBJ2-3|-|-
TGCGCCAGCAGCTTGGTCGTGGTCAGCACAGATACGCAGTATTTT
CASSLVVVSTDTQYF
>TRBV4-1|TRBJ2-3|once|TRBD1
TGCGCCAGCAGCCCTACAGGGGATGACGCAGATACGCAGTATTTT
CASSPTGDDADTQYF
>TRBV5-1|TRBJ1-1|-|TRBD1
TGCGCCAGCAGCCCAAGGACAGGGGGATTAAACACTGAAGCTTTCTTT
CASSPRTGGLNTEAFF
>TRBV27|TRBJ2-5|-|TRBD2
TGTGCCAGCTCTGGACTAGCCGGAGAGACCCAGTACTTC
CASSGLAGETQYF
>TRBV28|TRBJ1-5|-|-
TGTGCCAGCTGCAGGGGCAATCAGCCCCAGCATTTT
CASCRGNQPQHF
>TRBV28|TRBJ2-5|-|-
TGTGCCAGCAGAACACACAACCAAGAGACCCAGTACTTC
CASRTHNQETQYF
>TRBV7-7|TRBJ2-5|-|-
TGTGCCAGCAGCATTAGGGGGGAGACCCAGTACTTC
CASSIRGETQYF
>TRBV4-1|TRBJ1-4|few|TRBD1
TGCGCCAGCAGCCAAGCGGCAGGGGGCCCTGAAAAACTGTTTTTT
CASSQAAGGPEKLFF
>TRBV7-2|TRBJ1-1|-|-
TGTGCCAGCAGCTTAGTCGAAGGGCACACTGAAGCTTTCTTT
CASSLVEGHTEAFF
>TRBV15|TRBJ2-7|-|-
TGTGCCACCAGGGAAGGGTGGAACGAGCAGTACTTC
CATREGWNEQYF
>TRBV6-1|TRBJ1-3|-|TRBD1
TGTGCCAGCACCGGGGACAGGGACTCTGGAAACACCATATATTTT
CASTGDRDSGNTIYF
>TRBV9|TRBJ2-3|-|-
TGTGCCAGCAGCGTCACCTCCACGGGAATCACAGATACGCAGTATTTT
CASSVTSTGITDTQYF
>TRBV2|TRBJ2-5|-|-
TGTGCCAGCAGTCCCCGGGACCTTCGGGAGACCCAGTACTTC
CASSPRDLRETQYF
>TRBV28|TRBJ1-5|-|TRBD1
TGTGCCAGCAGGTTCGGGGGGGGCAGGGGGACTCAGCCCCAGCATTTT
CASRFGGGRGTQPQHF
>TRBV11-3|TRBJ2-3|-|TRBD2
TGTGCCAGCAGCTTGGGACTAGGGGGGACAGATACGCAGTATTTT
CASSLGLGGTDTQYF
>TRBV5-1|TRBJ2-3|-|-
TGCGCCAGCAGATACCACACAGATACGCAGTATTTT
CASRYHTDTQYF
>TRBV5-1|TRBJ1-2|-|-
TGCGCCAGCAGCTTTGGGGCCGCTTGGGGCTACACCTTC
CASSFGAAWGYTF
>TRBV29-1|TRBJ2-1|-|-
TGCAGCGCCGCGGTATGGGGGGTAATCGGGAATGAGCAGTTCTTC
CSAAVWGVIGNEQFF
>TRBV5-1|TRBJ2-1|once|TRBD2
TGCGCCAGCAGCTCCGCCGGAGCGGGAGGATTAGATGAGCAGTTCTTC
CASSSAGAGGLDEQFF
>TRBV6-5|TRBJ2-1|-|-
TGTGCCAGCGCGAGGATTGGGGGTCCCTACAATGAGCAGTTCTTC
CASARIGGPYNEQFF
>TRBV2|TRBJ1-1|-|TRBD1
TGTGCCGAAACAAAGGGACAGGGGGTGAACACTGAAGCTTTCTTT
CAETKGQGVNTEAFF
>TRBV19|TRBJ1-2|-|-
TGTGCCAGTAGTAACCGGTACGGCTACACCTTC
CASSNRYGYTF
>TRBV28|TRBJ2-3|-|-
TGTGCCAGCAGTTTATCGGGAGCTTCAAGCACAGATACGCAGTATTTT
CASSLSGASSTDTQYF
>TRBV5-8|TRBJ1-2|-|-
TGTGCCAGCAGCTATGCCTCCTGGTTGAATGGCTACACCTTC
CASSYASWLNGYTF
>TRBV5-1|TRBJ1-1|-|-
TGCGCCAGCAGCGGTCGGCTGGCGGACACTGAAGCTTTCTTT
CASSGRLADTEAFF
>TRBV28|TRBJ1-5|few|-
TGTGCCAGCAGTTCCGGGGGGGGCAATCAGCCCCAGCATTTT
CASSSGGGNQPQHF
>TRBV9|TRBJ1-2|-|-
TGTGCCAGCAGCTTACAGGGTGGGGGGAACTATGGCTACACCTTC
CASSLQGGGNYGYTF